The 17 T cell receptor beta chains presented below share a single source sample, sequenced in a study of graft-versus-host responses after intestinal transplantation. These receptors' antigens are unknown. Method: immunoSEQ multiplex PCR; TCRdb's copy keeps in-frame clones and lacks some. The sample carries around 100,000 clones, roughly 93% recorded once. Source: unstimulated CD8+ T cells sorted from spleen or lymph node cells, taken before intestinal transplant. These receptors came from a human donor who received an intestinal transplant.

The chain joins TRBV5-1 to TRBJ2-7, with D unresolved. The V end was cut by 0 bases, the J end by 4 bases, with 11 bases between. Germline CDR1 reads SGHRS; CDR2 reads YFSETQ. The CDR3 consists of 14 residues. The DNA for the CDR3 is TGCGCCAGCAGCTTGGCGGACGGCTCTTACGAGCAGTACTTC. It yields the protein CASSLADGSYEQYF.

The CDR3 bases are TGTGCCAGCAGCTTCCCTCGGACAGGAGACCATGGCTACACCTTC. Protein: CASSFPRTGDHGYTF. The rearrangement joins TRBV5-6 to TRBJ1-2; 7 bases match TRBD1. Losses at the gene ends were 2 bases for V and 6 bases for J; bases not matched to a gene: 10. Germline V lookup: CDR1 SGHDT, CDR2 YYEEEE. There are 15 residues in the CDR3.

V is TRBV7-9 and J is TRBJ1-6, with a tentative D call TRBD1 (5 bases). Trimming removed 3 bases at V and 8 bases at J, with 14 bases between. CDR3 length: 15 residues. From germline, CDR1 is SEHNR and CDR2 FQNEAQ (reference sequence). The CDR3 DNA reads TGTGCCAGCAGCTTGGGCGCGGGACTCCATTCACCCCTCCACTTT. Residues: CASSLGAGLHSPLHF. The full variable domain, completed using reference TRBV7-9 and TRBJ1-6, is DTGVSQNPRHKITKRGQNVTFRCDPISEHNRLYWYRQTLGQGPEFLTYFQNEAQLEKSRLLSDRFSAERPKGSFSTLEIQRTEQGDSAMYLCASSLGAGLHSPLHFGNGTRLTVT.

The chain joins TRBV5-8 to TRBJ2-1, with D possibly TRBD2 on 7 matching bases. V gave up 0 bases and J gave up 8 bases, with 15 bases separating them. The CDR3 loop spans 15 amino acids. The germline gives CDR1 SGHTS, CDR2 YDEGEE. The CDR3, as DNA: TGTGCCAGCAGCTTGGTTGGGGGGGGGCTCTATGAGCAGTTCTTC. Translation: CASSLVGGGLYEQFF.

This clone is a singleton in its sample. The chain uses TRBV10-2 and TRBJ1-1; D gene unclear. This CDR3 has 17 amino acids. Germline V CDR1 and CDR2: WSHSY, SAAADI. V gave up 0 bases and J gave up 0 bases, with 14 bases separating them. DNA for the CDR3: TGCGCCAGCAGTGAGTCGGAGGCCAGATCCATGAACACTGAAGCTTTCTTT. Translation gives CASSESEARSMNTEAFF.

The chain uses TRBV19 and TRBJ1-5; no firm D call. Trimming removed 6 bases from V and 4 bases from J, with 10 bases in between. The CDR3 covers 13 residues. Germline V lookup: CDR1 LNHDA, CDR2 SQIVND (reference sequence). The CDR3 coding sequence is TGTGCCAGTAGCACGGCCCTAAATCAGCCCCAGCATTTT. Translated: CASSTALNQPQHF.

This chain links TRBV4-1 with TRBJ2-3; D is possibly TRBD1 (6 bases). CDR1 and CDR2 from the germline V gene are MGHRA and YSYEKL. This CDR3 comprises 19 residues. Trimming cost V 0 bases and J 4 bases, with 23 bases left between them. The CDR3 DNA reads TGCGCCAGCAGCCAAGATCCCCTCCCGACAGGAGCGGTTGCAGATACGCAGTATTTT. Its translation is CASSQDPLPTGAVADTQYF.

This clone came up a few times. The rearrangement uses TRBV7-9 and TRBJ2-1; D unclear. The V and J ends lost 7 bases and 8 bases respectively, with 12 bases between them. CDR1 and CDR2 (germline): SEHNR, FQNEAQ (reference sequence). The CDR3 is 12 amino acids. The CDR3 region is CASTQRLDEQFF. The CDR3 nucleotides read TGTGCCAGCACCCAGCGCCTCGATGAGCAGTTCTTC.

The genes are TRBV27 and TRBJ2-4; D is unresolved. Trimming stripped 2 bases from V and 8 bases from J, with 10 bases between. The CDR3 has 13 amino acids. CDR1 MNHEY and CDR2 SMNVEV come from the germline V gene (reference sequence). The DNA for the CDR3 is TGTGCCAGCAGTTTAAATGGGCCTGACATTCAGTACTTC. Its protein is CASSLNGPDIQYF.

This clone was counted a single time. CDR3 nucleotides: TGCGCCAGCAGCAACCTATTGAGCGGCCAAGAGACCCAGTACTTC. Its translation: CASSNLLSGQETQYF. The chain has TRBV4-1 and TRBJ2-5; D may be TRBD2 (5 bases). With 5 bases removed from V and 1 base from J, the gap between germline ends came to 14 bases. The germline V gene encodes CDR1 MGHRA and CDR2 YSYEKL. This CDR3 region has 15 residues.

The chain couples TRBV4-1 to TRBJ2-1, with 8 bases fitting TRBD1. The CDR3 runs to 18 residues. V was pared by 0 bases and J by 4 bases, with 11 bases of the junction left unmatched. Germline assignment: CDR1 MGHRA and CDR2 YSYEKL. The CDR3 bases are TGCGCCAGCAGCCAAGACCCGCACCCAGGGGGCGCGTACAATGAGCAGTTCTTC. Encoded protein: CASSQDPHPGGAYNEQFF.

V and J are TRBV4-1 and TRBJ1-4, with D unresolved. Germline lookup yields CDR1 MGHRA and CDR2 YSYEKL. With 4 bases removed from V and 10 bases from J, the gap between germline ends came to 7 bases. The CDR3 extends over 11 amino acids. CDR3 sequence: CASSPGGKLFF. The CDR3 DNA sequence: TGCGCCAGCAGCCCCGGCGGAAAACTGTTTTTT.

The gene calls are TRBV6-5 and TRBJ2-1; no reliable D call. Germline V gene data show CDR1 as MNHEY and CDR2 as SVGAGI. There are 15 residues in the CDR3. The V end lost 5 bases, the J end lost 0 bases, and 11 bases lay between the germline ends. The CDR3 DNA sequence: TGTGCCAGCAGTATAAGGGTCAACTCCTACAATGAGCAGTTCTTC. Translated, it gives CASSIRVNSYNEQFF.

This clone appeared a single time. The chain recombines TRBV19 with TRBJ1-1; 7 bases are a match to TRBD1. This CDR3 has 16 residues. From germline, CDR1 is LNHDA and CDR2 SQIVND (reference sequence). Trimming at V came to 5 bases and at J to 0 bases, leaving 9 bases not matched to a gene. This chain's CDR3 is CASSLPTRGLNTEAFF. The CDR3 bases are TGTGCCAGTAGTTTGCCTACAAGGGGGCTGAACACTGAAGCTTTCTTT. Using reference TRBV19 and TRBJ1-1 for the parts outside the CDR3, the full variable domain is DGGITQSPKYLFRKEGQNVTLSCEQNLNHDAMYWYRQDPGQGLRLIYYSQIVNDFQKGDIAEGYSVSREKKESFPLTVTSAQKNPTAFYLCASSLPTRGLNTEAFFGQGTRLTVV.

The V call is TRBV4-2, the J call TRBJ1-1, with TRBD1 matching 9 bases. The CDR3 spans 19 residues. V dropped 4 bases and J dropped 0; count of bases not matched to a gene: 15. From germline, CDR1 is LGHNA and CDR2 YNFKEQ. CDR3 sequence reads: CASSLELGGDRGLNTEAFF. The CDR3 nucleotides are TGTGCCAGCAGCCTCGAACTTGGGGGTGACAGGGGGTTGAACACTGAAGCTTTCTTT.

The chain carries TRBV4-1 and TRBJ1-2; 7 bases line up with TRBD1. The CDR3 is 15 residues long. V dropped 2 bases and J dropped 8; count of bases not matched to a gene: 11. Germline V gene data show CDR1 as MGHRA and CDR2 as YSYEKL. The CDR3: CASSQNPGQVQGYTF. The DNA for the CDR3 is TGCGCCAGCAGCCAAAACCCCGGACAGGTTCAAGGCTACACCTTC.

The V and J genes are TRBV5-1 and TRBJ2-7; 11 bases agree with TRBD2. The length of the CDR3 is 15 residues. Germline CDR1 is SGHRS and CDR2 is YFSETQ. V dropped 5 bases and J dropped 5; count of bases not matched to a gene: 9. CDR3 residues: CASSTFSGGANEQYF. For the CDR3, the DNA is TGCGCCAGCAGTACTTTTAGCGGGGGGGCAAACGAGCAGTACTTC.